The entry below describes one T cell receptor (beta chain). What it binds is unknown. The sample belongs to a study of blood T cells in healthy people across ages. The CDR3 spans 14 residues. CDR1 MGHDK and CDR2 SYGVNS come from the germline V gene. With 5 bases clipped from V and 4 bases from J, the junction kept 5 bases outside the gene matches. Together with a sample-barcoded 5' primer, a J-beta primer mix was included in a second PCR lasting about 7 to 11 cycles. Each of the cDNA molecules was tagged by a template-switch adaptor with 12 random nucleotides. Sequencing recovered at least 3 million CDR3-containing paired-end reads from each sample. TCRdb recomputed calls from the 5' RACE reads with MiXCR, one row per CDR3 protein. The top ten hold 15% to 20% of the sample, which has roughly 500,000 distinct CDR3 sequences, 25% to 30% seen once. The study, taken as a whole, reports: More naive CD4+ cells and higher diversity marked long-lived donors relative to aged donors.

The chain recombines TRBV25-1 with TRBJ1-2, with 9 bases that match TRBD1. The sample was blood. The origin of this receptor is a woman aged 70-85 years in good health. CDR3 sequence reads: CASSTRTGAYGYTF. CDR3 bases: TGTGCCAGCAGTACACGGACAGGGGCCTATGGCTACACCTTC.